Listed here are 25 T cell receptor beta chains from one sample, sequenced in a study of T cell changes during pregnancy in multiple sclerosis. Some clones are missing from TCRdb's copy, which holds only in-frame ones; the method was immunoSEQ multiplex PCR. The sample records tens of thousands of clones, 85% to 95% being singletons. The source material was peripheral blood, sampled before pregnancy. The receptors were sampled from a female donor with multiple sclerosis, enrolled in a pregnancy study.

The count of this clone is one. This chain connects TRBV29-1 to TRBJ1-4, with D perhaps TRBD1 (6 bases). The CDR3 sequence is 15 residues long. Trimming removed 6 bases at V and 2 bases at J, with 16 bases between. Germline CDR1 reads SQVTM; CDR2 reads ANQGSEA. CDR3 region: CSVSRMQGTNEKLFF. CDR3 coding DNA: TGCAGCGTCTCCAGAATGCAGGGGACTAATGAAAAACTGTTTTTT.

As to this clone: Germline and junction disagree at one end, which may indicate a read error. The CDR3 sequence: CATTRRGVRSNEQFF. The CDR3 DNA reads as TGTGCCACCACCAGACGGGGGGTCCGATCCAATGAGCAGTTCTTC. This chain joins TRBV15 and TRBJ2-1; 7 positions match TRBD2. From germline, CDR1 is LNHNV and CDR2 YYDKDF (reference sequence). CDR3 length equals 15 residues. The full variable domain, in which reference TRBV15 and TRBJ2-1 provide the parts outside the CDR3, is DAMVIQNPRYQVTQFGKPVTLSCSQTLNHNVMYWYQQKSSQAPKLLFHYYDKDFNNEADTPDNFQSRRPNTSFCFLDIRSPGLGDTAMYLCATTRRGVRSNEQFFGPGTRLTVL.

The CDR3 sequence: CASSPLAGPYEQYF. CDR3 nucleotides: TGTGCCAGCAGCCCCTTAGCGGGTCCTTACGAGCAGTACTTC. The chain joins TRBV7-2 to TRBJ2-7, with 7 bases fitting TRBD2. The CDR3 is made up of 14 amino acids. Germline assignment: CDR1 SGHTA and CDR2 FQGNSA. V shed 5 bases and J 4 bases; nucleotides not matched to a gene: 8. Based on the CDR3 plus reference TRBV7-2 and TRBJ2-7, the full variable domain is GAGVSQSPSNKVTEKGKDVELRCDPISGHTALYWYRQSLGQGLEFLIYFQGNSAPDKSGLPSDRFSAERTGGSVSTLTIQRTQQEDSAVYLCASSPLAGPYEQYFGPGTRLTVT.

This clone was recorded only once. The chain has TRBV27 and TRBJ2-5; 8 nucleotides agree with TRBD2. Germline lookup yields CDR1 MNHEY and CDR2 SMNVEV (reference sequence). The length of the CDR3 is 16 residues. V lost 2 bases and J lost 2; bases outside the gene matches: 7. CDR3 sequence (DNA): TGTGCCAGCAGTTTAATGGCGGGAGGAGGTCAAGAGACCCAGTACTTC. This encodes CASSLMAGGGQETQYF.

The V and J genes are TRBV28 and TRBJ2-1; D gene ambiguous. Trimming took off 2 bases at V and 4 bases at J, with 9 bases between the two ends. Germline-derived CDR1 and CDR2 are MDHEN and SYDVKM. CDR3 length: 14 amino acids. CDR3 nucleotide sequence: TGTGCCAGCAGTTTAGGTGGCTTGTACAATGAGCAGTTCTTC. This sequence encodes CASSLGGLYNEQFF.

This clone was detected once. The chain couples TRBV9 to TRBJ2-1; 14 bases fit TRBD2. V was pared by 2 bases and J by 6 bases, with 4 bases of the junction left unmatched. The CDR3 totals 16 residues. Germline V gene data show CDR1 as SGDLS and CDR2 as YYNGEE. This CDR3 reads CASSVIGTSGGNEQFF. The CDR3 nucleotides are TGTGCCAGCAGCGTGATAGGGACTAGCGGGGGCAATGAGCAGTTCTTC.

The V and J genes are TRBV27 and TRBJ1-2; D remains ambiguous. Trimming removed 0 bases at V and 6 bases at J, with 8 bases between. There are 13 residues in the CDR3. Germline values: CDR1 MNHEY, CDR2 SMNVEV (reference sequence). CDR3 DNA: TGTGCCAGCAGTTTATCACGTCGGGATGGCTACACCTTC. It is translated as CASSLSRRDGYTF.

The rearrangement links TRBV6-6 to TRBJ2-7; TRBD2 matches 8 bases. From germline, CDR1 is MNHNY and CDR2 SVGAGI (reference sequence). The CDR3 extends over 16 amino acids. J was trimmed by 3 bases and V by 5 bases; bases with no gene match: 12. CDR3 sequence: CASSPTIAGLHYEQYF. The CDR3 DNA reads TGTGCCAGCAGTCCCACGATAGCGGGGCTCCACTACGAGCAGTACTTC.

The chain employs TRBV9 and TRBJ2-5, with a weak D call TRBD2 (5 bases). Trimming left V 3 bases short and J 5 bases short, with 17 bases between. Germline V lookup: CDR1 SGDLS, CDR2 YYNGEE. The CDR3 totals 15 residues. CDR3 loop: CASSALLGRGETQYF. The CDR3 nucleotides are TGTGCCAGCAGCGCATTACTAGGCCGTGGGGAGACCCAGTACTTC.

The genes are TRBV7-9 and TRBJ1-1; D gene unclear. Germline CDR1 is SEHNR and CDR2 is FQNEAQ (reference sequence). Trimming cost V 4 bases and J 1 base, with 13 bases left between them. CDR3 size: 15 residues. In DNA, the CDR3 is TGTGCCAGCAGCTCCCCTCTCAGACAGAACACTGAAGCTTTCTTT. Translation gives CASSSPLRQNTEAFF. The complete variable domain, with remaining parts taken from reference TRBV7-9 and TRBJ1-1, reads DTGVSQNPRHKITKRGQNVTFRCDPISEHNRLYWYRQTLGQGPEFLTYFQNEAQLEKSRLLSDRFSAERPKGSFSTLEIQRTEQGDSAMYLCASSSPLRQNTEAFFGQGTRLTVV.

In this sample, this clone turned up once. The chain links TRBV6-6 to TRBJ2-7; the match to TRBD1 covers 10 bases. V gave up 4 bases and J gave up 3 bases; unmatched junction bases: 3. CDR1 is MNHNY and CDR2 is SVGAGI in the germline V gene (reference sequence). The CDR3 spans 14 residues. CDR3 nucleotides: TGTGCCAGCAGTTCCCGGACAGGGGGCTACGAGCAGTACTTC. Its protein is CASSSRTGGYEQYF.

The V and J genes are TRBV12-1 and TRBJ2-4; no check of the table's D call, TRBD2, against the DNA was made. TRBV12-1 has pseudogene status. This CDR3 is 15 amino acids long. CDR3 DNA sequence: TGTGCCAGCAGCTTTGACGGGACTTATCCATGGATTCAGTACTTC. This sequence encodes CASSFDGTYPWIQYF.

The genes are TRBV15 and TRBJ2-7, with 10 bases fitting TRBD2. The CDR3 runs 16 residues. Trimming at V came to 0 bases and at J to 5 bases, leaving 7 bases not matched to a gene. CDR1 and CDR2 from the germline V gene are LNHNV and YYDKDF (reference sequence). CDR3 DNA: TGTGCCACCAGCAGAGATCTGGGGACTAGCGTCGACGAGCAGTACTTC. Protein: CATSRDLGTSVDEQYF. Drawing the rest from reference TRBV15 and TRBJ2-7, the complete variable domain is DAMVIQNPRYQVTQFGKPVTLSCSQTLNHNVMYWYQQKSSQAPKLLFHYYDKDFNNEADTPDNFQSRRPNTSFCFLDIRSPGLGDTAMYLCATSRDLGTSVDEQYFGPGTRLTVT.

V gene TRBV5-4 combines with J gene TRBJ2-1; D may be TRBD1 (7 bases). CDR1 and CDR2 from the germline V gene are SGHNT and YYREEE (reference sequence). The CDR3 extends over 16 amino acids. V was clipped by 3 bases and J by 6 bases, with 19 bases between them. The CDR3 loop is CASSSVDREVGNEQFF. The CDR3 nucleotides are TGTGCCAGCAGCTCGGTCGACAGGGAGGTGGGCAATGAGCAGTTCTTC.

The chain carries TRBV27 and TRBJ2-1; D might be TRBD2 (6 bases). Trimming removed 9 bases from V and 8 bases from J, with 29 bases in between. The CDR3 length is 17 residues. Germline CDR1 MNHEY, CDR2 SMNVEV (reference sequence). Here the CDR3 reads CASGGLGTEALSDEQFF. The DNA of the CDR3 is TGTGCCAGTGGAGGGCTGGGTACGGAGGCCCTGTCCGATGAGCAGTTCTTC.

The genes are TRBV5-4 and TRBJ2-5; 7 bases map to TRBD2. Germline assignment: CDR1 SGHNT and CDR2 YYREEE (reference sequence). The CDR3 consists of 15 residues. J lost 7 bases, V lost 0 bases, and 9 bases had no gene match. The CDR3 protein is CASSLGGTPGGTQYF. CDR3 coding DNA: TGTGCCAGCAGCTTGGGGGGGACGCCGGGGGGGACCCAGTACTTC.

This clone was seen a single time. V gene TRBV19 combines with J gene TRBJ1-1; D gene ambiguous. CDR1 and CDR2 (germline): LNHDA, SQIVND (reference sequence). The CDR3 length is 14 residues. The V and J ends lost 0 bases and 0 bases respectively, with 5 bases between them. The CDR3 region has the DNA TGTGCCAGTAGTATAGATCCCGTGAACACTGAAGCTTTCTTT. Its translation: CASSIDPVNTEAFF.

The chain recombines TRBV29-1 with TRBJ1-2; no reliable D call. This CDR3 is 11 amino acids long. The germline CDR1 and CDR2 sequences are SQVTM and ANQGSEA. V was shortened by 8 bases and J by 9 bases, with 16 bases between the two germline ends. CDR3 in amino acids: CSTTRGDSYTF. CDR3 DNA: TGCAGCACCACTCGGGGTGATAGCTACACCTTC.

The chain combines TRBV14 with TRBJ2-3; 13 positions match TRBD2. V shed 4 bases, J shed 5 bases, and the junction held 12 bases outside the gene matches. The CDR3 has 18 amino acids. Germline V CDR1 and CDR2: SGHDN, FVKESK. As DNA, the CDR3 is TGTGCCAGCAGCCCAACCACCGGACTAGCGGGAGCCATAGATACGCAGTATTTT. This encodes CASSPTTGLAGAIDTQYF.

The genes are TRBV7-3 and TRBJ2-1, with D perhaps TRBD2 (5 bases). From germline, CDR1 is SGHTA and CDR2 FQGTGA. Trimming shortened V by 2 bases and J by 2 bases, and 10 bases separated the two germline ends. This CDR3 contains 15 residues. CDR3 coding DNA: TGTGCCAGCAGCTTAGGGAGCGTCACCTACAATGAGCAGTTCTTC. Amino acid sequence: CASSLGSVTYNEQFF.

This clone was counted once. The V and J genes are TRBV19 and TRBJ2-5, with 8 nucleotides matching TRBD2. Germline assignment: CDR1 LNHDA and CDR2 SQIVND (reference sequence). The V gene end was trimmed by 3 bases and the J gene end by 1 base; junction bases not matched to a gene: 7. This CDR3 spans 16 amino acids. CDR3 sequence (DNA): TGTGCCAGTAGTATTTCCGGCGGGAGGCCCCAAGAGACCCAGTACTTC. Its translation is CASSISGGRPQETQYF.

The chain couples TRBV19 to TRBJ2-5; D is unresolved. The CDR3 is 11 residues long. The V and J ends lost 6 bases and 5 bases respectively, with 7 bases between them. From germline, CDR1 is LNHDA and CDR2 SQIVND (reference sequence). The CDR3 reads CASRSEETQYF. The DNA of the CDR3 is TGTGCCAGTAGATCGGAGGAGACCCAGTACTTC.

V is TRBV18 and J is TRBJ1-5, with 7 positions matching TRBD1. The CDR3 covers 14 residues. Germline assignment: CDR1 KGHSH and CDR2 LQKENI. V shed 2 bases and J 6 bases; nucleotides not matched to a gene: 4. The CDR3 region has the DNA TGTGCCAGCTCACCAACAGGGGTAGGTCAGCCCCAGCATTTT. The encoded protein is CASSPTGVGQPQHF.

The chain couples TRBV21-1 to TRBJ1-5; the table's D call, TRBD1, has no DNA check behind it. TRBV21-1 is a recognized pseudogene. The CDR3 is 18 residues long. This CDR3 reads CASSKGDRPRATHQPQHF. The CDR3 DNA reads as TGTGCCAGCAGCAAAGGGGACAGGCCTCGAGCCACCCATCAGCCCCAGCATTTT.

The chain joins TRBV2 to TRBJ1-1, with D maybe TRBD1 (5 bases). V was trimmed by 1 base and J by 3 bases, leaving 9 bases between them. CDR3 length: 14 amino acids. In germline, CDR1 is SNHLY, CDR2 FYNNEI. The DNA for the CDR3 is TGTGCCAGCAGTGAAGACAGGAGCTACACTGAAGCTTTCTTT. Translating it yields CASSEDRSYTEAFF. Full variable domain (outside the CDR3, taken from reference TRBV2 and TRBJ1-1): EPEVTQTPSHQVTQMGQEVILRCVPISNHLYFYWYRQILGQKVEFLVSFYNNEISEKSEIFDDQFSVERPDGSNFTLKIRSTKLEDSAMYFCASSEDRSYTEAFFGQGTRLTVV.